The subject of this entry is one T cell receptor (beta chain). Its antigen is unknown. Nothing much larger sits one base from this clone, and base qualities are not available. Synthesis of TCR cDNA relied on 5'RACE template switching, a step that introduced a universal primer site along with unique molecular identifiers. cDNA synthesis was primed from both the TCR alpha and TCR beta constant segments. Libraries were amplified in two PCR steps, with sample barcodes and sequencing adapters added in the second step. Sequencing of libraries was performed on Illumina HiSeq 2500 (2x100 bp) or NovaSeq (2x150 bp). The original methods were these. MIGEC was used to demultiplex reads and collapse the reads into UMI consensus sequences, and MiXCR was used for V(D)J alignment. Clonotypes responding to the vaccine were identified with edgeR on replicate PBMC samples, with the criteria of FDR below 0.01 and a log2 fold change above 5 up to day 15. CD4 or CD8 identity was assigned to each bulk clonotype according to whether the clonotype was present at higher abundance in the sequenced CD4 repertoire or the sequenced CD8 repertoire. TCRdb reworked the public reads: Q25 trimming with fastp, MiXCR clone assembly, productive beta chains retained. For every CDR3 protein sequence, its rows merge into one entry that carries the most common genes and DNA. The V and J calls follow TCRdb's processing rather than the paper's. Across this sample there are roughly 520,000 distinct CDR3 sequences, with 21% seen only once. Clones ranked in the top ten supply about 16% of the sample.

V drops 4 bases and J drops 0 bases, leaving 16 bases in between. Measured from the cysteine to the phenylalanine, the CDR3 is 16 residues long. Only CDR3 DNA is held: 48 bases, read in frame from base 1. CDR1 MGHRA and CDR2 YSYEKL were looked up in the germline V gene. What the treatment or condition label conveys for this sample: live attenuated yellow fever vaccine strain. Two biological replicates of bulk PBMCs were collected at each blood-draw timepoint. PBMCs were isolated from peripheral blood using a standard Ficoll-Paque protocol. RNA was extracted with TriZol from bulk PBMCs, CD4 and CD8 fractions, and dextramer-positive and dextramer-negative fractions. The entry originates in a study of T cells after yellow fever vaccination (dated by TCRdb to between 2019 and 2020). With regard to the full study: The SMART-Seq v4 Ultra Low Input RNA kit was used to prepare libraries from fractions with low cell numbers. To follow T-cell clones before and after both primary and booster YFV17D yellow fever vaccination, bulk TCR alpha and beta repertoires underwent longitudinal sequencing. Two healthy male donors made up the cohort, one aged 18 to 29 years and the other aged 30 to 40 years. Blood samples were taken at several timepoints before and after primary and secondary immunization, and bulk PBMC replicates and cell subsets were isolated.

Findings and caveats that apply to the study as a whole: A small fraction of clonotypes showed up in both the CD4 and CD8 compartments, probably as a result of convergent recombination. After the booster, most of the clones that had expanded following primary vaccination were detected again (just under 97% of CD4 and roughly nine tenths of CD8), which suggests that memory was broadly maintained. Compared with the primary T-cell response, the secondary T-cell response was weaker but faster, peaking on day 5 rather than day 15. FACS-sorted repertoires could contain abundant contaminating clonotypes from the bulk population, so computational filtering was required. The study included only two donors, which limits how far the findings can be generalized.

Sequences were derived from PBMCs, sampled approximately 20 days after the first yellow fever vaccination. In this chain, TRBV4-1 is recombined with TRBJ2-7; the D segment may tentatively be TRBD1 or TRBD2, each giving 5 matched bases. The receptor was derived from a man younger than 35 who received the YFV17D yellow fever vaccine. In nucleotides, the sequence is TGCGCCAGCAGCCCAACGACAGAGGGGTACTCCTACGAGCAGTACTTC. Translated, it reads CASSPTTEGYSYEQYF.